A selection of T cell receptor beta chains follows, all from one sample in a study of T cells in Graves' hyperthyroidism and ophthalmopathy. TCRdb independently ran MiXCR on the multiplex PCR reads; one entry per CDR3 protein. The sample contains roughly 200,000 distinct CDR3 sequences, about a sixth of which appear only once. The specimen sequenced was blood. The receptors come from a woman between 50 and 59 years old with Graves' hyperthyroidism. CDR3s include the opening cysteine and the closing phenylalanine or tryptophan. Each record gives: CDR3 length, D gene, J gene, clone size, V gene, CDR3 protein, CDR3 DNA. A D gene is named only where the DNA matches it firmly. Some rows have no size entry. The others give once, few or many, or a class for an expanded clone.

>14|-|TRBJ1-1|many|TRBV27
CASNPRQGNTEAFF
TGTGCCAGCAACCCCCGGCAGGGGAACACTGAAGCTTTCTTT
>18|TRBD1|TRBJ2-1|many|TRBV6-5
CASSYSNSWTGVTDEQFF
TGTGCCAGCAGTTACTCGAATAGCTGGACAGGGGTTACCGATGAGCAGTTCTTC
>14|-|TRBJ2-1|few|TRBV4-1
CASSQDRGNNEQFF
TGCGCCAGCAGCCAAGATAGGGGGAACAATGAGCAGTTCTTC
>16|TRBD1|TRBJ2-4|few|TRBV6-1
CASRDPNRGHGDIQYF
TGTGCCAGTCGTGACCCCAACAGGGGGCATGGGGACATTCAGTACTTC
>16|TRBD1|TRBJ2-2|many|TRBV6-5
CASSYPGQGNTGELFF
TGTGCCAGCAGTTACCCGGGACAGGGGAACACCGGGGAGCTGTTTTTT
>15|-|TRBJ2-7|few|TRBV5-1
CASSLNPGKMGEQYF
TGCGCCAGCAGCTTAAATCCAGGGAAGATGGGCGAGCAGTACTTC
>15|-|TRBJ2-6|-|TRBV18
CASSLDGSGANVLTF
TGTGCCAGCTCCCTGGACGGCTCTGGGGCCAACGTCCTGACTTTC
>14|-|TRBJ1-1|few|TRBV19
CASSQQGLHTEAFF
TGTGCCAGTAGTCAGCAGGGGTTGCACACTGAAGCTTTCTTT
>17|TRBD2|TRBJ2-2|few|TRBV7-9
CASSPPQGLANTGELFF
TGTGCCAGCAGCCCTCCCCAGGGACTAGCGAACACCGGGGAGCTGTTTTTT
>13|-|TRBJ2-3|many|TRBV18
CASSPGRTDTQYF
TGTGCCAGCTCACCAGGACGCACAGATACGCAGTATTTT
>14|-|TRBJ2-1|many|TRBV5-1
CASSLTKGWYEQFF
TGCGCCAGCAGCTTGACCAAGGGTTGGTATGAGCAGTTCTTC
>13|TRBD1|TRBJ2-7|many|TRBV28
CASSPTGGYEQYF
TGTGCCAGCAGCCCGACAGGGGGCTACGAGCAGTACTTC
>16|-|TRBJ1-4|-|TRBV5-6
CASSQRDHSRSEKLFF
TGTGCCAGCAGCCAACGGGACCACTCTCGAAGTGAAAAACTGTTTTTT
>11|-|TRBJ2-5|many|TRBV7-9
CASSLAETQYF
TGTGCCAGCAGCTTAGCAGAGACCCAGTACTTC
>17|-|TRBJ2-1|few|TRBV7-9
CASSHGLGGSLYNEQFF
TGTGCCAGCAGCCACGGCTTAGGGGGGAGTCTCTACAATGAGCAGTTCTTC
>15|TRBD2|TRBJ2-5|few|TRBV12-3/TRBV12-4
CASSPGGRRQETQYF
TGTGCCAGCTCCCCGGGCGGGAGGAGGCAAGAGACCCAGTACTTC
>13|-|TRBJ1-5|few|TRBV6-1
CASSRTGNQPQHF
TGTGCCAGCAGTAGGACGGGCAATCAGCCCCAGCATTTT
>11|-|TRBJ2-5|many|TRBV12-3/TRBV12-4
CASSLGKTQYF
TGTGCCAGCAGTTTAGGGAAGACCCAGTACTTC
>14|-|TRBJ2-3|-|TRBV20-1
CSAGRDITSDTQYF
TGCAGTGCCGGGCGGGACATCACATCGGATACGCAGTATTTT
>16|-|TRBJ2-6|many|TRBV12-3/TRBV12-4
CASSSDLSSGANVLTF
TGTGCCAGCAGTTCAGACCTTTCCTCCGGGGCCAACGTCCTGACTTTC
>14|TRBD1|TRBJ2-7|-|TRBV7-2
CASSLSRGTYEQYF
TGTGCCAGCAGCTTATCCAGGGGGACCTACGAGCAGTACTTC
>16|-|TRBJ2-1|-|TRBV5-6
CASSVLVGETYNEQFF
TGTGCCAGCAGCGTGTTAGTGGGGGAAACCTACAATGAGCAGTTCTTC
>15|TRBD1|TRBJ1-5|few|TRBV7-9
CASSAGTGFLQPQHF
TGTGCCAGCAGCGCCGGGACAGGGTTTCTTCAGCCCCAGCATTTT
>21|TRBD1|TRBJ2-1|many|TRBV11-2
CASSLIQGAFDTAGPYNEQFF
TGTGCCAGCAGCTTGATACAGGGGGCGTTTGATACGGCGGGGCCCTACAATGAGCAGTTCTTC
>14|-|TRBJ2-5|few|TRBV5-6
CASIKTRRQETQYF
TGTGCCAGCATCAAGACTAGGCGCCAAGAGACCCAGTACTTC
>12|-|TRBJ1-1|few|TRBV19
CASYGTLIEAFF
TGTGCCAGTTACGGGACCCTTATTGAAGCTTTCTTT
>18|-|TRBJ2-5|-|TRBV18
CASSPFSRTVGAQETQYF
TGTGCCAGCTCACCCTTCAGTCGGACTGTAGGGGCGCAAGAGACCCAGTACTTC
>13|-|TRBJ2-1|many|TRBV11-2
CASSFGGSNEQFF
TGTGCCAGCAGCTTCGGGGGTTCCAATGAGCAGTTCTTC
>14|-|TRBJ2-1|many|TRBV5-1
CASSPTSSYNEQFF
TGCGCCAGCAGCCCGACTAGCTCCTACAATGAGCAGTTCTTC
>14|-|TRBJ2-7|many|TRBV6-2/TRBV6-3
CASSYGRSSYEQYF
TGTGCCAGCAGTTACGGCCGCTCCTCCTACGAGCAGTACTTC
>15|-|TRBJ2-2|few|TRBV29-1
CSVEVSGRNTGELFF
TGCAGCGTTGAAGTTTCCGGGAGGAACACCGGGGAGCTGTTTTTT
>13|TRBD1|TRBJ1-1|many|TRBV29-1
CSVEAGGHGEAFF
TGCAGCGTTGAGGCAGGGGGCCACGGTGAAGCTTTCTTT
>14|-|TRBJ1-1|few|TRBV28
CASSFDTTNTEAFF
TGTGCCAGCAGTTTCGACACCACGAACACTGAAGCTTTCTTT
>15|TRBD1|TRBJ1-2|many|TRBV7-9
CASSLAQGQNYGYTF
TGTGCCAGCAGCTTAGCTCAGGGACAGAACTATGGCTACACCTTC
>15|-|TRBJ1-5|many|TRBV19
CASSLGLAGNQPQHF
TGTGCCAGTAGTCTCGGACTGGCGGGCAATCAGCCCCAGCATTTT
>14|TRBD2|TRBJ2-1|-|TRBV27
CASSLRGRRYEQFF
TGTGCCAGCAGTTTACGCGGGAGGAGGTATGAGCAGTTCTTC
>16|-|TRBJ2-3|many|TRBV7-6
CASSLAGGPDTDTQYF
TGTGCCAGCAGCTTAGCGGGCGGGCCTGACACAGATACGCAGTATTTT
>15|-|TRBJ2-5|many|TRBV18
CASSKTSGLAETQYF
TGTGCCAGCTCAAAAACCAGCGGGCTCGCCGAGACCCAGTACTTC
>14|-|TRBJ1-2|-|TRBV5-1
CASSLESNNYGYTF
TGCGCCAGCAGCTTAGAGTCAAACAACTATGGCTACACCTTC
>15|-|TRBJ2-7|many|TRBV11-2
CASSFISGSSYEQYF
TGTGCCAGCAGCTTTATAAGCGGTAGCTCCTACGAGCAGTACTTC
>14|TRBD2|TRBJ2-1|many|TRBV11-2
CASRGREIYNEQFF
TGTGCCAGCCGGGGGAGGGAGATATACAATGAGCAGTTCTTC
>16|TRBD2|TRBJ2-1|many|TRBV18
CASSPPSLAVYNEQFF
TGTGCCAGCTCACCACCTTCTCTAGCGGTCTACAATGAGCAGTTCTTC